A single T cell receptor (beta chain) is shown here with its context. Its antigen is as yet unknown. The sample is drawn from a study of T cell responses to AZD1222 COVID-19 vaccine. TCRdb's copy holds only in-frame clones and misses some; the assay was immunoSEQ multiplex PCR. This sample has some 47,000 clones, with 83% found just once. General study results and limits: Vaccination with two AZD1222 doses was followed by a rise in Spike-specific TCR breadth and depth.

CDR1 and CDR2 from the germline V gene are MDHEN and SYDVKM. V lost 8 bases and J lost 8, with 15 bases in between. The CDR3 loop spans 12 amino acids. This TCR was recovered from an adult in good health. The chain carries TRBV28 and TRBJ1-2, with D unresolved. This specimen consisted of peripheral blood, obtained on day 0 of AZD1222 vaccination. CDR3 protein: CASGRVGRGYTF. CDR3 nucleotide sequence: TGTGCCAGCGGAAGAGTCGGGCGAGGCTACACCTTC.